The following is a T cell receptor (beta chain) sequence with its context. Its antigen is unidentified. This sample stems from a study of cytomegalovirus exposure and HLA in healthy donors. Notes on the study in general: Some V segments (TRBV6-2 and TRBV6-3 among them) were excluded as indistinguishable.

With 60 Vbeta and 13 Jbeta primers, the PCR was carried out. The method was immunoSEQ multiplex PCR; TCRdb's version includes in-frame clones alone and lacks a portion of them. The table has about 120,000 clones, 77% seen once. Looked up from germline, CDR1 is MNHEY and CDR2 is SVGAGI. V lost 6 bases and J lost 6; bases outside the gene matches: 10. The CDR3 extends over 15 amino acids. Source material: PBMCs. The receptor was isolated from a man aged 18 to 29 in good health and CMV-seropositive. This chain connects TRBV6-5 to TRBJ1-2; 10 nucleotides align to TRBD1. CDR3 nucleotides: TGTGCCAGCAGCTTGGACGGGACAGGGGTCGATGGCTACACCTTC. This gives the protein CASSLDGTGVDGYTF.